This T cell receptor beta chain was observed in a study of cytomegalovirus exposure and HLA in healthy donors. Study-wide results and caveats: Using the classifier, cytomegalovirus status was reportedly diagnosed with high specificity and sensitivity. Beyond CMV serostatus, there was no information to go on about immune exposure. 87-base-pair reads could not separate some V segments, including TRBV6-2 and TRBV6-3. Trimming of TCR beta V- and J-genes showed a link, identified in a later analysis, to a missense DCLRE1C variant.

The germline CDR1 and CDR2 sequences are SGHNT and YYREEE (reference sequence). The CDR3 sequence is 14 residues long. J lost 1 base, V lost 4 bases, and 3 bases had no gene match. In the PCR, 60 Vbeta and 13 Jbeta primers were used. Profiling relied on immunoSEQ multiplex PCR, and the TCRdb table lists in-frame clones only, not all of them. Of tens of thousands of clones in the sample, 70% to 85% were seen once. As regards this clone: Its cognate antigen is unknown.

The TCR was taken from a woman aged 35 to 49 in good health and CMV-seronegative. The chain recombines TRBV5-4 with TRBJ2-5; 8 bases align to TRBD1. The sequencing input was PBMCs. CDR3 DNA sequence: TGTGCCAGCAGCCGGGACAGGAGCCAAGAGACCCAGTACTTC. It encodes CASSRDRSQETQYF.